This T cell receptor beta chain was obtained from a study of blood T cell repertoires in COVID-19. Per germline, CDR1 MDHEN and CDR2 SYDVKM. V shed 4 bases and J shed 1 base, with 26 bases lying between them. CDR3 length equals 19 residues. Sequencing was performed with immunoSEQ multiplex PCR; in TCRdb, only in-frame clones are kept and a portion is missing. The table records some 180,000 clones, about four fifths of them present only once. The clonotype comes from a woman between 40 and 50 years old with COVID-19, enrolled during active disease. V is TRBV28 and J is TRBJ2-7, with D perhaps matching TRBD2 (6 bases). What was sequenced was peripheral blood. The DNA of the CDR3 is TGTGCCAGCAGTTCCTATGGACTATCCCAGGCAGCCCAATCCTACGAGCAGTACTTC. This translates into CASSSYGLSQAAQSYEQYF.